A selection of T cell receptor beta chains follows, all from one sample in a study of cytomegalovirus exposure and HLA in healthy donors. Some clones are missing from TCRdb's copy, which holds only in-frame ones; the method was immunoSEQ multiplex PCR. This sample has 150,000 or so clones; roughly 80% occur once, and the top ten carry around 6.6%. Sequencing was performed on PBMCs. These receptor sequences come from a male donor in good health and CMV-seropositive. The CDR3 runs from the conserved cysteine through the conserved F or W. D genes are given only for firm matches.

TRBV4-2	TRBJ2-2	TRBD2	CASSLGLAGVGTGELFF
TRBV2	TRBJ1-1	-	CASGRGREAFF
TRBV6-1	TRBJ1-2	TRBD1	CASSPDRDLLYGYTF
TRBV28	TRBJ2-7	-	CASRVGHSYEQYF
TRBV5-4	TRBJ2-1	-	CASSLAPGDEQFF
TRBV25-1	TRBJ1-4	-	CASSPAGANEKLFF
TRBV28	TRBJ2-5	TRBD1	CASSGVQGAGETQYF
TRBV5-4	TRBJ2-3	TRBD2	CATPGGNPPAATDTQYF
TRBV9	TRBJ1-2	-	CASSLDRHNNYGYTF
TRBV29-1	TRBJ1-2	TRBD1	CSVEDRVSDRLRNYGYTF
TRBV5-8	TRBJ1-5	TRBD1	CASSFGTGVNQPQHF
TRBV18	TRBJ2-1	TRBD2	CASSPGEGLVLNEQFF
TRBV19	TRBJ1-2	TRBD1	CASSIIGGPYGYTF
TRBV11-2	TRBJ2-7	-	CASSLEIRVQTYEQYF
TRBV4-1	TRBJ2-2	-	CASSPGGLLTGELFF
TRBV28	TRBJ1-1	TRBD1	CASKNRGGQNTEAFF
TRBV18	TRBJ1-2	-	CASSPGANYGYTF
TRBV7-9	TRBJ1-3	-	CASSSPEGTGNTIYF
TRBV4-3	TRBJ1-1	-	CASSQGNYEAFF
TRBV9	TRBJ2-4	TRBD2	CASSLSSGRRDIQYF
TRBV18	TRBJ1-2	-	CATRGLANYGYTF
TRBV6-6	TRBJ1-1	TRBD1	CASSSSGTALNTEAFF
TRBV27	-	-	CASRRTETSYEQYF
TRBV5-1	TRBJ2-3	-	CASSGDLTGDTQYF
TRBV9	TRBJ2-1	-	CASSVGAGHANNEQFF
TRBV6-1	TRBJ1-4	TRBD1	CASSRTGVGEKLFF
TRBV7-9	TRBJ1-5	-	CSSTPGEGQPQHF
TRBV9	TRBJ2-3	-	CASSVGSASTDTQYF
TRBV11-3	TRBJ1-1	-	CASSPAGQNTEAFF
TRBV6-5	TRBJ1-1	-	CASRLPGQNTEAFF
TRBV10-3	TRBJ2-1	TRBD2	CAIKSGGSDEQFF
TRBV13	TRBJ2-1	TRBD2	CASSPQGTSTYNEQFF
TRBV27	TRBJ2-4	TRBD1	CASSSGTGRNIQYF
TRBV28	TRBJ2-2	TRBD2	CASSLGREGNTGELFF
TRBV4-2	TRBJ1-5	-	CASSQGGQSNQPQHF
TRBV28	TRBJ2-7	-	CASSLLRGGHSYEQYF
TRBV11-2	TRBJ2-2	TRBD1	CASSPTLTGKGGELFF
TRBV5-1	TRBJ2-1	-	CASSWGSGAYNEQFF
TRBV5-1	TRBJ2-6	TRBD2	CASSFRASGFSGANVLTF
TRBV10-3	TRBJ2-7	TRBD2	CAIGRKREYEQYF
TRBV7-2	TRBJ2-5	-	CASSVSGETQYF
TRBV29-1	TRBJ2-4	-	CSVAGSENIQYF
TRBV7-2	TRBJ2-3	-	CASSLVAKNTDTQYF
TRBV19	TRBJ2-7	TRBD1	CASSMRGTDGYEQYF
TRBV7-2	TRBJ1-2	-	CASSLGQTFYGYTF
TRBV6-1	TRBJ2-7	TRBD2	CASITSGTSISQYF
TRBV7-9	TRBJ1-1	-	CASLLGGGALSAAFF
TRBV27	TRBJ2-7	-	CASSFLGSYEQYF